This TCR beta chain was obtained from a study of blood T cell repertoires in COVID-19. Per the germline V gene, CDR1 is MDHEN and CDR2 is SYDVKM. This CDR3 has 13 amino acids. V dropped 7 bases and J dropped 4 bases, with 11 bases sitting between them. Clones were read by immunoSEQ multiplex PCR, and TCRdb kept only the in-frame ones, dropping some. The data show approximately 220,000 clones, 80% to 90% seen once. The chain uses TRBV28 and TRBJ1-5; D possibly corresponds to TRBD1 (5 bases). Sample: PBMCs or T cells enriched from blood (not recorded which). The sequence derives from a woman in her thirties or forties who had been exposed to COVID-19. The CDR3 nucleotides are TGTGCCAGCAAGGGGAGGGGTAATCAGCCCCAGCATTTT. Residues: CASKGRGNQPQHF.